The 15 T cell receptor beta chains below all came from one sample that was sequenced in a study of blood T cells in healthy people across ages. The authors ran a second PCR of roughly 6 to 11 cycles using a sample-barcoded 5' primer and a J-beta primer mix. Via MiXCR, TCRdb re-called the 5' RACE reads, giving one row per CDR3 protein. The sample gives a few hundred thousand distinct CDR3 sequences, 25% to 30% of which show up once; around 29% is in the top ten. What was sequenced was blood. The receptor set was obtained from a woman in her seventies in good health.

The rearrangement joins TRBV13 to TRBJ1-2, with D possibly matching TRBD1 (5 bases). This CDR3 has 15 amino acids. V was pared by 5 bases and J by 0 bases, with 13 bases between. The germline V gene encodes CDR1 PRHDT and CDR2 FYEKMQ (reference sequence). The CDR3 DNA reads TGTGCCAGCAGCACAACCGGGACGCCTAACTATGGCTACACCTTC. Protein: CASSTTGTPNYGYTF.

This clonotype showed up just a few times. The chain is built from TRBV11-1 and TRBJ2-5; D possibly corresponds to TRBD2 (6 bases). This CDR3 is 15 amino acids long. V lost 3 bases to trimming and J lost 7 bases, with 18 bases between them. Germline V gives CDR1 SGHAT, CDR2 FQDESV (reference sequence). In DNA, the CDR3 is TGTGCCAGCAGCTTGGCGGGATTAGGCGGTGGGACCCAGTACTTC. It translates to CASSLAGLGGGTQYF.

In its sample, this clonotype was seen a few times. V gene TRBV20-1 combines with J gene TRBJ2-1, with D perhaps matching TRBD1 (6 bases). CDR1 is DFQATT, CDR2 SNEGSKA, per germline (reference sequence). The CDR3 has 14 residues. V was clipped by 0 bases and J by 6 bases, with 12 bases between them. The CDR3: CSARDQGQGNEQFF. CDR3 nucleotides: TGCAGTGCTAGAGATCAGGGGCAGGGCAATGAGCAGTTCTTC.

This chain joins TRBV12-3 or TRBV12-4 and TRBJ1-2; D is perhaps TRBD1 (5 bases). V lost 5 bases, J lost 11 bases, and 12 bases lay in between. The length of the CDR3 is 11 residues. CDR3 sequence: CASSPRESYTF. As DNA, the CDR3 is TGTGCCAGCAGTCCCAGGGAGTCGTACACCTTC.

The chain links TRBV20-1 to TRBJ1-4; TRBD1 aligns across 8 bases. The V segment lost 7 bases and the J segment 4 bases; nucleotides outside the gene matches: 5. Germline CDR1 DFQATT, CDR2 SNEGSKA (reference sequence). CDR3 length: 13 amino acids. In DNA form, the CDR3 reads TGCAGTGTTCCGGGACAGGTTAATGAAAAACTGTTTTTT. Translation: CSVPGQVNEKLFF.

Only a few counts were recorded for this clonotype. The chain recombines TRBV4-2 with TRBJ2-1; a weak D match, TRBD1 (6 bases). The CDR3 is 13 amino acids. Germline CDR1 and CDR2: LGHNA and YNFKEQ. Deletions cut 8 bases from V and 7 bases from J, with 15 bases between. The CDR3 protein is CASGLNQGNEQFF. The CDR3 bases are TGTGCCAGCGGACTCAATCAGGGGAATGAGCAGTTCTTC.

This clonotype has just a few counts. The CDR3 DNA follows: TGTGCCAGCAGTTTCAGCGGAGCCGCAGGAGATACGCAGTATTTT. Protein sequence: CASSFSGAAGDTQYF. The chain joins TRBV28 to TRBJ2-3; tentative D call: TRBD2 (5 bases). The V gene's germline CDR1 is MDHEN and CDR2 SYDVKM. V lost 3 bases and J 5 bases, leaving 15 bases between the germline ends. The CDR3 spans 15 residues.

This clonotype was recorded a few times. The genes are TRBV20-1 and TRBJ2-5, with D perhaps matching TRBD1 (5 bases). The J call may be mistaken, given a closer DNA end match to TRBJ2-1. In germline, CDR1 is DFQATT, CDR2 SNEGSKA (reference sequence). This CDR3 has 13 residues. The CDR3 nucleotides are TGCAGTGCTAGCCTGGACACGTACAATGAGCAGTTCTTC. Protein product: CSASLDTYNEQFF.

The chain is built from TRBV28 and TRBJ1-2; D may be TRBD1 (5 bases). The V gene lost 5 bases and the J gene lost 7 bases, with 8 bases spanning the gap. CDR1 is MDHEN, CDR2 SYDVKM, per germline. This CDR3 contains 11 residues. CDR3 sequence reads: CASSQGFGYTF. The CDR3 DNA follows: TGTGCCAGCAGTCAGGGCTTTGGCTACACCTTC.

This clonotype showed up many times. The chain joins TRBV29-1 to TRBJ2-7; possibly TRBD2 for D (6 bases). CDR1 is SQVTM and CDR2 is ANQGSEA in the germline V gene. The germline V and J ends were trimmed by 3 bases and 9 bases, with 9 bases remaining between them. The CDR3 loop spans 10 amino acids. The CDR3 spells CSVELGGQYF. CDR3 DNA: TGCAGCGTTGAGTTGGGAGGGCAGTACTTC.

As DNA, the CDR3 is TGCAGTGCCCCCCGAGGGGAGGGCCGAACCGGGGAGCTGTTTTTT. This gives the protein CSAPRGEGRTGELFF. The chain combines TRBV20-1 with TRBJ2-2, with 7 bases matching TRBD2. The V segment lost 6 bases and the J segment 5 bases; nucleotides outside the gene matches: 12. Looked up from germline, CDR1 is DFQATT and CDR2 is SNEGSKA (reference sequence). The length of the CDR3 is 15 residues.

As DNA, the CDR3 is TGTGCCAGCAGCAACAAGGGGGGTGTTGGCAATCAGCCCCAGCATTTT. Translating it yields CASSNKGGVGNQPQHF. The V and J genes are TRBV6-1 and TRBJ1-5, with TRBD1 as a possible D gene (6 bases). The germline V and J ends were trimmed by 6 bases and 2 bases, with 17 bases remaining between them. Per germline, CDR1 MNHNS and CDR2 SASEGT. This CDR3 contains 16 residues.

Ten or more counts support this clonotype. This sequence joins TRBV29-1 and TRBJ2-1, with D possibly being TRBD1 (6 bases). The CDR3 loop spans 17 amino acids. Germline CDR1 and CDR2: SQVTM and ANQGSEA. V was clipped by 4 bases and J by 1 base, with 20 bases between them. This CDR3 is CSVAVVTGSASYNEQFF. The DNA of the CDR3 is TGCAGCGTTGCGGTGGTCACAGGGTCGGCATCCTACAATGAGCAGTTCTTC.

V is TRBV7-6 and J is TRBJ2-2; perhaps TRBD1 as D (6 bases). Germline CDR1 and CDR2: SGHVS and FNYEAQ. The CDR3 extends over 16 amino acids. V lost 5 bases and J lost 4, with 17 bases in between. In DNA form, the CDR3 reads TGTGCCAGCAGCCACGGACAGACGAGTGGCACCGGGGAGCTGTTTTTT. Translating it yields CASSHGQTSGTGELFF.

This clonotype came up a few times. The J gene is TRBJ2-3, the V gene TRBV5-1; no clear D. Germline CDR1 reads SGHRS; CDR2 reads YFSETQ. The V gene lost 0 bases and the J gene lost 3 bases, with 2 bases spanning the gap. The CDR3 consists of 12 residues. CDR3 sequence (DNA): TGCGCCAGCAGCTTGGAAACAGATACGCAGTATTTT. As protein: CASSLETDTQYF. The entire variable domain, with the rest obtained from reference TRBV5-1 and TRBJ2-3, is as follows: KAGVTQTPRYLIKTRGQQVTLSCSPISGHRSVSWYQQTPGQGLQFLFEYFSETQRNKGNFPGRFSGRQFSNSRSEMNVSTLELGDSALYLCASSLETDTQYFGPGTRLTVL.